This TCR beta chain emerged from a study of cytomegalovirus exposure and HLA in healthy donors. Study details: From HLA-typed donors, an early data release held approximately 85 million unique TCRs. Clustering assigned 70% to 85% of the approximately 390 genotyped donors to the Caucasian-associated ancestry cluster.

Use of 60 Vbeta and 13 Jbeta primers characterized the PCR. Only in-frame clones appear in the TCRdb table, and some are missing; sequencing was by immunoSEQ multiplex PCR. This sample carries some 70,000 clones, roughly 72% of them seen once, and the ten largest clones take around 6.3%. V lost 3 bases and J lost 4, with 13 bases in between. The CDR3 length is 15 residues. CDR1 is SGHRS, CDR2 YFSETQ, per germline. Details on this clone: The antigen remains unidentified.

Study results and caveats: A later analysis, which compared TCR beta chains of equal frequency, found the HLA-associated ones more clonally expanded. The study carried out a later analysis of TCR beta sequences. It associated around 17,000 of them with specific HLA alleles at a false discovery rate of 0.05.

This chain links TRBV5-1 with TRBJ2-2; D unclear. The sample consisted of PBMCs. The TCR was taken from a man aged 45-65 years in good health and CMV-seronegative. This CDR3 reads CASSSDTISTGELFF. The CDR3 bases are TGCGCCAGCAGCTCCGATACTATCTCCACCGGGGAGCTGTTTTTT.